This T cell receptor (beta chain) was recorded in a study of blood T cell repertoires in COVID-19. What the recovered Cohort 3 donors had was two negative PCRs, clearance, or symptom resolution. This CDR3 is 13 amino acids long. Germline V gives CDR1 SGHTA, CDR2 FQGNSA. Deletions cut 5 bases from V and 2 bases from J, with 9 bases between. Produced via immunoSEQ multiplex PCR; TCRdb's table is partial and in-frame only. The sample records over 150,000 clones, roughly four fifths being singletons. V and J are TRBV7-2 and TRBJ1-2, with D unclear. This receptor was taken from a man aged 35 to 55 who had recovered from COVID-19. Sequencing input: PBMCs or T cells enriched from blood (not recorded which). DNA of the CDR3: TGTGCCAGCAGCCTGACATTCAACTATGGCTACACCTTC. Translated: CASSLTFNYGYTF.